This TCR beta chain was captured in a study of early T cells in non-severe SARS-CoV-2 infection. Across the whole study: Chains from this unsorted whole-blood bulk RNA could not be paired.

Trimming at V came to 0 bases and at J to 0 bases, leaving 6 bases not matched to a gene. The CDR3 totals 19 residues. Separate cDNA molecules each had unique molecular identifiers attached to them. MiXCR, applied by TCRdb to the 5' RACE reads, yields one record per CDR3 protein. The sample lists approximately 23,000 distinct CDR3 sequences, 4.5% to 5.5% occurring once. At least ten counts were recorded for this clonotype. Its antigen is unidentified. Whole-study results and caveats: Anti-spike CD8 responses were favored in VDJdb matching, and private and CD4 specificities were missed.

The specimen sequenced was whole blood. The clonotype originates from an adult who was a healthcare worker with PCR-confirmed SARS-CoV-2 infection or an uninfected control (not recorded which). The rearrangement joins TRBV23-1 to TRBJ2-3; 13 bases align to TRBD2. TRBV23-1 is known as an ORF, though its function is uncertain. The chain's CDR3 is CASSQSGTSGRASTDTQYF. The DNA for the CDR3 is TGCGCCAGCAGTCAATCGGGAACTAGCGGGAGGGCGAGCACAGATACGCAGTATTTT.